These 20 T cell receptor beta chains originate from one sample sequenced in a study of blood T cell repertoires in COVID-19. Generated by immunoSEQ multiplex PCR, the TCRdb table keeps only in-frame clones and is missing some. The sample shows 250,000 to 300,000 clones, over 75% of them seen only once. Source material: peripheral blood. Receptor source: a woman in her 70s with COVID-19, enrolled during active disease.

The rearrangement joins TRBV11-2 to TRBJ1-2, with D unresolved. Germline assignment: CDR1 SGHAT and CDR2 FQNNGV. The CDR3 runs to 13 residues. V dropped 3 bases and J dropped 8 bases, with 13 bases sitting between them. CDR3 sequence reads: CASSFTAASGYTF. The CDR3 DNA is TGTGCCAGCAGCTTCACAGCCGCTAGCGGCTACACCTTC.

The chain couples TRBV2 to TRBJ1-5; TRBD1 matches at 9 bases. The CDR3 loop spans 14 amino acids. CDR1 and CDR2 from the germline V gene are SNHLY and FYNNEI. V lost 5 bases, J lost 2 bases, and 1 base stayed unmatched. The CDR3 sequence: CASSTGGGNQPQHF. DNA for the CDR3: TGTGCCAGCAGTACAGGGGGCGGCAATCAGCCCCAGCATTTT.

The rearrangement links TRBV19 to TRBJ2-2; tentative D call: TRBD2 (6 bases). Germline V lookup: CDR1 LNHDA, CDR2 SQIVND (reference sequence). V lost 7 bases and J lost 2, with 23 bases in between. The CDR3 runs to 18 residues. Written as DNA, the CDR3 is TGTGCCAGTACCCAAAACCACCTAGCGCCAGAAAACACCGGGGAGCTGTTTTTT. Translating gives CASTQNHLAPENTGELFF.

The rearrangement joins TRBV4-1 to TRBJ1-5; 8 bases map to TRBD1. In germline, CDR1 is MGHRA, CDR2 YSYEKL. This CDR3 comprises 14 residues. V shed 4 bases and J 2 bases; nucleotides not matched to a gene: 1. In DNA form, the CDR3 reads TGCGCCAGCAGCCCGACAGGGGGCAATCAGCCCCAGCATTTT. Its protein is CASSPTGGNQPQHF.

The chain has TRBV11-2 and TRBJ1-1; TRBD1 agrees at 10 bases. The V segment lost 8 bases and the J segment 1 base; nucleotides outside the gene matches: 16. Per germline, CDR1 SGHAT and CDR2 FQNNGV. This CDR3 is 18 amino acids long. The CDR3: CASRKQTGGGLRNTEAFF. The CDR3 coding sequence is TGTGCCAGCCGAAAACAGACAGGGGGCGGATTAAGGAACACTGAAGCTTTCTTT.

The V and J genes are TRBV11-2 and TRBJ2-1; TRBD2 agrees at 9 bases. Trimming took 5 bases from V and 0 from J; bases not matched to a gene: 5. CDR3 length equals 16 residues. Germline CDR1 and CDR2: SGHAT and FQNNGV. DNA for the CDR3: TGTGCCAGCAGCCCGCTTAGCGGGAGCTCCTACAATGAGCAGTTCTTC. Protein sequence: CASSPLSGSSYNEQFF.

This chain joins TRBV5-1 and TRBJ2-4; TRBD1 agrees at 9 bases. V shed 1 base, J shed 7 bases, and the junction held 9 bases outside the gene matches. This CDR3 contains 16 residues. Per the germline V gene, CDR1 is SGHRS and CDR2 is YFSETQ. The CDR3 sequence is CASSLSPGQGLNIQYF. DNA for the CDR3: TGCGCCAGCAGCTTGAGCCCGGGACAGGGTTTGAACATTCAGTACTTC.

V is TRBV4-2 and J is TRBJ2-5; 8 bases map to TRBD2. The CDR3 is 15 amino acids. With 4 bases clipped from V and 5 bases from J, the junction kept 9 bases outside the gene matches. Germline loops: CDR1 LGHNA, CDR2 YNFKEQ. In nucleotides, the CDR3 is TGTGCCAGCAGCCTTAGAAGCGGGAGTGTGGAGACCCAGTACTTC. This codes for CASSLRSGSVETQYF.

The chain carries TRBV2 and TRBJ1-5, with TRBD1 identical over 9 bases. After removal of 6 bases from V and 5 bases from J, the junction contained 8 bases not matched to a gene. CDR1 is SNHLY and CDR2 is FYNNEI in the germline V gene. This CDR3 spans 15 amino acids. CDR3 DNA sequence: TGTGCCAGCAGAAAGGACAGGGGCCACGATCAGCCCCAGCATTTT. This translates into CASRKDRGHDQPQHF.

The rearrangement joins TRBV30 to TRBJ1-1; TRBD1 agrees at 9 bases. V dropped 1 base and J dropped 4; count of bases not matched to a gene: 7. This CDR3 is built from 15 residues. Germline CDR1 reads GTSNPN; CDR2 reads SVGIG (reference sequence). The CDR3 DNA reads TGTGCCTGGAGTGCCGGGACAGGGAGGAGCACTGAAGCTTTCTTT. Encoded protein: CAWSAGTGRSTEAFF.

The chain carries TRBV5-1 and TRBJ2-7, with D unresolved. The CDR3 is made up of 12 amino acids. Germline V gives CDR1 SGHRS, CDR2 YFSETQ. V shed 1 base and J shed 4 bases, with 6 bases lying between them. CDR3 region: CASSLSGYEQYF. CDR3 nucleotides: TGCGCCAGCAGCTTGTCGGGTTACGAGCAGTACTTC.

The chain has TRBV18 and TRBJ2-1; 9 bases match TRBD2. The CDR3 covers 17 residues. The V segment lost 5 bases and the J segment 9 bases; nucleotides outside the gene matches: 17. Germline CDR1 is KGHSH and CDR2 is LQKENI. CDR3: CASSTRAASGNPVEQFF. CDR3 in DNA: TGTGCCAGCTCAACGAGAGCGGCTAGCGGGAATCCGGTTGAGCAGTTCTTC.

V usage is TRBV29-1 and J usage is TRBJ2-1, with 7 nucleotides matching TRBD2. Germline V lookup: CDR1 SQVTM, CDR2 ANQGSEA. Unmatched junction bases numbered 24, after V lost 7 bases and J lost 15 bases. The length of the CDR3 is 15 residues. CDR3 residues: CSALTGRGFQRSGFF. In DNA, the CDR3 is TGCAGCGCCCTGACGGGGCGGGGGTTCCAGCGTTCGGGGTTCTTC.

The sample holds one count of this clone. The chain couples TRBV30 to TRBJ2-3, with 9 bases lining up with TRBD2. The germline V gene encodes CDR1 GTSNPN and CDR2 SVGIG (reference sequence). The J segment lost 8 bases and the V segment lost 2 bases, leaving 20 bases of the junction unmatched. This CDR3 is built from 18 residues. The CDR3 DNA is TGTGCCTGGAGTCCGAGGCTGGGCGGGAGGGCGGCGGGAGGTACGCAGTATTTT. It translates to CAWSPRLGGRAAGGTQYF.

In this sample, this clone turned up once. The V and J genes are TRBV9 and TRBJ2-3, with 8 bases that match TRBD2. The CDR3 spans 16 residues. CDR1 is SGDLS and CDR2 is YYNGEE in the germline V gene. V gave up 5 bases and J gave up 0 bases; unmatched junction bases: 8. The CDR3 loop is CASSITSGTSTDTQYF. DNA for the CDR3: TGTGCCAGCAGTATTACTAGCGGAACTAGCACAGATACGCAGTATTTT. The full variable domain, with the rest looked up from reference TRBV9 and TRBJ2-3, is DSGVTQTPKHLITATGQRVTLRCSPRSGDLSVYWYQQSLDQGLQFLIQYYNGEERAKGNILERFSAQQFPDLHSELNLSSLELGDSALYFCASSITSGTSTDTQYFGPGTRLTVL.

This chain uses TRBV28 with TRBJ1-2; D call uncertain. The CDR3 is 12 amino acids. Trimming left V 5 bases short and J 7 bases short, with 11 bases between. From germline, CDR1 is MDHEN and CDR2 SYDVKM. CDR3: CASSVYESGYTF. DNA for the CDR3: TGTGCCAGCAGTGTCTATGAGAGTGGCTACACCTTC.

V is TRBV20-1 and J is TRBJ1-5, with 11 positions matching TRBD1. Germline loops: CDR1 DFQATT, CDR2 SNEGSKA (reference sequence). The CDR3 covers 15 residues. The V and J ends lost 6 bases and 5 bases, in that order; junction bases with no gene match: 9. In DNA form, the CDR3 reads TGCAGTGCCAGTGGACAGGGGGCTGGAGATCAGCCCCAGCATTTT. It encodes CSASGQGAGDQPQHF.

The chain couples TRBV28 to TRBJ2-7; possible D gene TRBD1, 5 bases. Between the trimmed V and J ends, which lost 6 bases and 2 bases, there was a span of 11 bases. Germline lookup yields CDR1 MDHEN and CDR2 SYDVKM. This CDR3 spans 13 amino acids. The CDR3 DNA is TGTGCCAGCAGCCCTTCAGGGACCTACGAGCAGTACTTC. Translation: CASSPSGTYEQYF.

V and J are TRBV5-4 and TRBJ1-1, with D perhaps TRBD1 (5 bases). V shed 2 bases and J shed 5 bases, with 10 bases lying between them. Germline lookup yields CDR1 SGHNT and CDR2 YYREEE (reference sequence). The CDR3 sequence is 13 residues long. Here the CDR3 reads CASSFQGGTEAFF. The CDR3 bases are TGTGCCAGCAGCTTCCAGGGTGGGACTGAAGCTTTCTTT.

The chain carries TRBV19 and TRBJ2-5; unclear D gene. V lost 6 bases, J lost 2 bases, and 10 bases lay in between. CDR3 length equals 13 residues. Germline loops: CDR1 LNHDA, CDR2 SQIVND (reference sequence). The CDR3 coding sequence is TGTGCCAGTAGCCGACATATTCAAGAGACCCAGTACTTC. Translated: CASSRHIQETQYF.